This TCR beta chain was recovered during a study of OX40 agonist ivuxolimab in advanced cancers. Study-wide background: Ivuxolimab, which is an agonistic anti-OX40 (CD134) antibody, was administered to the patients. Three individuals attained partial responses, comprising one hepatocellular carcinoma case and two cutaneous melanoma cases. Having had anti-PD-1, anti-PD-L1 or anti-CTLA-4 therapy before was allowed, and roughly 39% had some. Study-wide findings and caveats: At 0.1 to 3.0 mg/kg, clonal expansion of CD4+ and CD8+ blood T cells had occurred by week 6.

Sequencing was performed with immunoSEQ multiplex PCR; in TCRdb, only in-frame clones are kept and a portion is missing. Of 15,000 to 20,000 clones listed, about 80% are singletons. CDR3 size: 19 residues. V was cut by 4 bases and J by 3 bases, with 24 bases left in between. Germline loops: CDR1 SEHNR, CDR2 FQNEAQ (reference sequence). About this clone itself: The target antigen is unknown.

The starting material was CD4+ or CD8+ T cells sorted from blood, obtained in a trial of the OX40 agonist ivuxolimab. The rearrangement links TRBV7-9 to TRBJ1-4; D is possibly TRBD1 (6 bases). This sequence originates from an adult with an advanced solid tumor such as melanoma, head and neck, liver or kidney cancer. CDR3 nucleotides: TGTGCCAGCAGCTCCCCCCAGACAGGTGCCGTTTCATCTAATGAAAAACTGTTTTTT. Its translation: CASSSPQTGAVSSNEKLFF.